This is a list of T cell receptor beta chains from one sample in a study of control samples from healthy donors and cancer patients. TCRdb's table, derived via immunoSEQ multiplex PCR, lists solely in-frame clones and lacks some. The sample table includes approximately 190,000 clones. Sequenced material: blood. These receptors came from a woman between 25 and 40 years old in good health. Both conserved end residues are part of each CDR3.

TRBV7-3,TRBJ1-1,CASSLRPLRTAEAFF
TRBV18,TRBJ2-4,CASSPRDRGAKNIQYF
TRBV10-3,TRBJ2-2,CAIMLAGANTGELFF
TRBV6-5,TRBJ2-7,CASSYGRGLEQYF
TRBV7-3,TRBJ2-3,CASSQNPDTQYF
TRBV30,TRBJ2-1,CAWSLQGPRRQEQFF
TRBV7-9,TRBJ2-4,CASSSRDREIHIQYF
TRBV7-6,TRBJ1-1,CASRDQGGTEAFF
TRBV28,TRBJ1-6,CASRQDYSPLHF
TRBV9,TRBJ2-7,CASSVAGFEQYF
TRBV6-6,TRBJ1-1,CASGIRGGTEAFF
TRBV4-1,TRBJ2-1,CASSHFIAGGRGNEQFF
TRBV5-6,TRBJ2-1,CASSSGTSRYNEQFF
TRBV19,TRBJ2-5,CASSPRGEATQYF
TRBV9,TRBJ2-3,CASAVVGTGVDTQYF
TRBV3-1/TRBV3-2,TRBJ1-2,CASSQDSHRDYGYTF
TRBV19,TRBJ1-3,CASSITGGTSNTIYF
TRBV2,TRBJ2-2,CATSRGPSLNTGELFF
TRBV7-9,TRBJ1-6,CASSLYRTGGHPPLHF
TRBV28,TRBJ1-2,CASTDRARGGYTF
TRBV7-8,TRBJ2-3,CASSGKRGGLLTDTQYF
TRBV28,TRBJ1-3,CASSRPLAPVSGNTIYF
TRBV15,TRBJ2-5,CATSRAPSGGETQYF
TRBV10-1,TRBJ2-7,CASSYPRTGDYEQYF
TRBV28,TRBJ2-7,CASSRDRTGVDYEQYF
TRBV19,TRBJ1-2,CASSRDGNYGYTF
TRBV19,TRBJ2-5,CASSIGPYQETQYF
TRBV19,TRBJ2-1,CASRRGWGEQFF
TRBV4-2,TRBJ1-1,CASSQDRRVDTEAFF
TRBV5-4,TRBJ1-3,CASSLGGSSGNTIYF
TRBV9,TRBJ1-6,CASSVGDGNSPLHF